The 22 T cell receptor beta chains below come from one sample, sequenced in a study of PD-1 blockade in classical Hodgkin lymphoma. Assay used: immunoSEQ multiplex PCR; TCRdb lists only in-frame clones, some missing. There are about 100,000 clones in the sample; roughly 84% occur only once, and 12% lies in the top ten. Autologous stem cell transplantation was followed by relapse in every patient, and brentuximab vedotin exposure varied. The material was peripheral blood mononuclear cells (PBMCs), obtained at baseline. The receptor source for this set is a human donor with classical Hodgkin lymphoma.

This chain links TRBV10-3 with TRBJ2-2; 7 bases agree with TRBD2. Germline V gene data show CDR1 as ENHRY and CDR2 as SYGVKD. The CDR3 is made up of 19 amino acids. V was clipped by 0 bases and J by 0 bases; unmatched bases: 10. The CDR3 DNA follows: TGTGCCATCAGTGAGTCGAGAGCGGGACCCCTCCCGAACACCGGGGAGCTGTTTTTT. It yields the protein CAISESRAGPLPNTGELFF.

The table lists this clone with many counts. The chain is built from TRBV19 and TRBJ2-3; perhaps TRBD1 as D (6 bases). The CDR3 consists of 13 residues. With 5 bases removed from V and 2 bases from J, the gap between germline ends came to 8 bases. From germline, CDR1 is LNHDA and CDR2 SQIVND (reference sequence). The CDR3 DNA reads TGTGCCAGTAGTTGGACAGTCACAGATACGCAGTATTTT. This sequence encodes CASSWTVTDTQYF.

The chain employs TRBV6-1 and TRBJ2-5; TRBD2 matches at 12 bases. The CDR3 totals 17 residues. From germline, CDR1 is MNHNS and CDR2 SASEGT. V trimming: 1 base; J trimming: 4 bases; junction bases outside the gene matches: 7. The CDR3 spells CASSEGTSGVGLETQYF. CDR3 bases: TGTGCCAGCAGTGAAGGGACTAGCGGGGTAGGTCTAGAGACCCAGTACTTC.

V gene TRBV2 combines with J gene TRBJ2-7, with 7 bases aligning to TRBD2. The V and J ends lost 4 bases and 6 bases, in that order; junction bases with no gene match: 6. The CDR3 length is 13 residues. Germline V gene data show CDR1 as SNHLY and CDR2 as FYNNEI. CDR3 bases: TGTGCCAGCAGTGGACTAGCATCGGGCGAGCAGTACTTC. It translates to CASSGLASGEQYF.

The chain recombines TRBV7-2 with TRBJ2-7; no firm D call. Germline V CDR1 and CDR2: SGHTA, FQGNSA. Trimming pared 3 bases from V and 0 bases from J, leaving 9 bases between. The CDR3 is 14 amino acids. The CDR3 sequence is CASSFGPSSYEQYF. The CDR3 nucleotides are TGTGCCAGCAGCTTCGGGCCGAGCTCCTACGAGCAGTACTTC.

This clone was counted once. V usage is TRBV7-2 and J usage is TRBJ2-7; D call uncertain. The V gene lost 5 bases and the J gene lost 0 bases, with 11 bases spanning the gap. This CDR3 is 14 amino acids long. Germline CDR1 and CDR2: SGHTA and FQGNSA. CDR3 in DNA: TGTGCCAGCAGCCCAGCCGGAAGCTCCTACGAGCAGTACTTC. Translated: CASSPAGSSYEQYF.

The CDR3 sequence: CASSAPFGEQFF. In nucleotides, the CDR3 is TGTGCCAGCAGTGCCCCCTTCGGGGAGCAGTTCTTC. This rearrangement joins TRBV28 to TRBJ2-1; D gene ambiguous. Germline CDR1 reads MDHEN; CDR2 reads SYDVKM. This CDR3 is built from 12 residues. Trimming took 5 bases from V and 10 from J, leaving 12 bases between them.

The count of this clone is one. V is TRBV6-5 and J is TRBJ1-3; no reliable D call. V was pared by 8 bases and J by 2 bases, with 13 bases between. CDR3 length: 14 amino acids. The V gene's germline CDR1 is MNHEY and CDR2 SVGAGI. The DNA of the CDR3 is TGTGCCAGCTCCCCCCCGGAGGCTGGAAACACCATATATTTT. Protein product: CASSPPEAGNTIYF.

V usage is TRBV6-6 and J usage is TRBJ2-7, with 7 bases fitting TRBD1. CDR1 MNHNY and CDR2 SVGAGI come from the germline V gene (reference sequence). Trimming took 5 bases from V and 6 from J; bases not matched to a gene: 7. This CDR3 spans 13 amino acids. The CDR3 DNA sequence: TGTGCCAGCAGTAACCCCGGGACAGCCGAGCAGTACTTC. Amino acid sequence: CASSNPGTAEQYF.

The V and J genes are TRBV5-1 and TRBJ2-5; D unresolved. The CDR3 length is 14 residues. V lost 2 bases to trimming and J lost 0 bases, with 8 bases between them. The V gene's germline CDR1 is SGHRS and CDR2 YFSETQ. The CDR3 region is CASSLDPYQETQYF. CDR3 sequence (DNA): TGCGCCAGCAGCTTAGACCCGTACCAAGAGACCCAGTACTTC.

CDR3 in amino acids: CASSPGQRFSGNTIYF. DNA of the CDR3: TGCGCCAGCAGCCCTGGGCAGCGCTTCTCTGGAAACACCATATATTTT. The V call is TRBV5-1, the J call TRBJ1-3; D gene ambiguous. The CDR3 consists of 16 residues. V was clipped by 4 bases and J by 0 bases, with 14 bases between them. Looked up from germline, CDR1 is SGHRS and CDR2 is YFSETQ.

The rearrangement joins TRBV19 to TRBJ1-2; a possible D gene is TRBD1 (6 bases). Germline V lookup: CDR1 LNHDA, CDR2 SQIVND (reference sequence). The CDR3 length is 14 residues. With 6 bases removed from V and 3 bases from J, the gap between germline ends came to 14 bases. Here the CDR3 reads CASRGAAVDYGYTF. The CDR3 coding sequence is TGTGCCAGTAGGGGGGCCGCCGTGGACTATGGCTACACCTTC. Together with reference TRBV19 and TRBJ1-2, the CDR3 gives the full variable domain: DGGITQSPKYLFRKEGQNVTLSCEQNLNHDAMYWYRQDPGQGLRLIYYSQIVNDFQKGDIAEGYSVSREKKESFPLTVTSAQKNPTAFYLCASRGAAVDYGYTFGSGTRLTVV.

V gene TRBV5-6 combines with J gene TRBJ2-7; the match to TRBD2 covers 12 bases. CDR3 length equals 15 residues. The junction had 10 bases not matched to a gene; V was cut back by 4 bases and J by 8 bases. The germline CDR1 and CDR2 sequences are SGHDT and YYEEEE. The CDR3 DNA reads as TGTGCCAGCAGCCTGACACTAGCGGGAGGTGGTAAGCAGTACTTC. Translating gives CASSLTLAGGGKQYF.

The chain couples TRBV19 to TRBJ2-1; 12 nucleotides match TRBD2. The germline V gene encodes CDR1 LNHDA and CDR2 SQIVND (reference sequence). The trim removed 4 bases at V and 9 bases at J, leaving 4 bases unmatched. The CDR3 has 14 amino acids. CDR3 residues: CASSRLAGETEQFF. CDR3 in DNA: TGTGCCAGTAGTAGACTAGCGGGAGAGACTGAGCAGTTCTTC.

As regards this clone: This sample includes further DNA sequences coding for the same CDR3. The J gene is TRBJ2-5, the V gene TRBV5-1; D remains unclear. The germline V gene has CDR1 SGHRS and CDR2 YFSETQ. Deletions cut 0 bases from V and 5 bases from J, with 8 bases between. The CDR3 has 13 amino acids. CDR3 nucleotides: TGCGCCAGCAGCTTGGGGGTTGGGGAGACCCAGTACTTC. Protein: CASSLGVGETQYF.

The rearrangement links TRBV5-1 to TRBJ2-1; a weak D match, TRBD1 (5 bases). The V and J ends lost 0 bases and 5 bases respectively, with 9 bases between them. From germline, CDR1 is SGHRS and CDR2 YFSETQ. This CDR3 is built from 14 residues. The DNA for the CDR3 is TGCGCCAGCAGCTTGGGTGACAGAAACAATGAGCAGTTCTTC. Protein: CASSLGDRNNEQFF.

This chain connects TRBV4-2 to TRBJ2-3; D unresolved. The V gene's germline CDR1 is LGHNA and CDR2 YNFKEQ. The CDR3 consists of 14 residues. V lost 5 bases and J 4 bases, leaving 13 bases between the germline ends. This chain's CDR3 is CASSFPQAADTQYF. CDR3 sequence (DNA): TGTGCCAGCAGCTTTCCCCAGGCTGCAGATACGCAGTATTTT.

The gene calls are TRBV5-6 and TRBJ2-7, with 10 bases matching TRBD1. This CDR3 spans 16 amino acids. CDR1 is SGHDT and CDR2 is YYEEEE in the germline V gene. With 4 bases clipped from V and 4 bases from J, the junction kept 11 bases outside the gene matches. CDR3: CASSNPPGQGKYEQYF. The CDR3 bases are TGTGCCAGCAGCAACCCACCGGGACAGGGGAAGTACGAGCAGTACTTC.

The gene calls are TRBV11-2 and TRBJ2-2; 8 nucleotides agree with TRBD1. With V trimmed by 3 bases and J by 6 bases, 3 bases remained unmatched. CDR3 length equals 14 residues. CDR1 and CDR2 (germline): SGHAT, FQNNGV. This CDR3 is CASSFQGASGELFF. The DNA of the CDR3 is TGTGCCAGCAGCTTCCAGGGGGCGTCCGGGGAGCTGTTTTTT.

The rearrangement joins TRBV19 to TRBJ2-7, with a possible D match to TRBD1 (6 bases). V dropped 6 bases and J dropped 3 bases, with 18 bases sitting between them. Germline V CDR1 and CDR2: LNHDA, SQIVND (reference sequence). The CDR3 contains 15 residues. The CDR3 sequence: CASSTEGVDFYEQYF. The CDR3 coding sequence is TGTGCCAGTAGCACCGAGGGGGTGGATTTCTACGAGCAGTACTTC.

This clone was counted a single time. The chain joins TRBV28 to TRBJ2-1, with D perhaps matching TRBD1 (6 bases). In germline, CDR1 is MDHEN, CDR2 SYDVKM. Trimming left V 2 bases short and J 12 bases short, with 17 bases between. This CDR3 is built from 14 residues. The DNA of the CDR3 is TGTGCCAGCAGTTTAGAGGGGGTTTTGGGTGCGCAGTTCTTC. The encoded protein is CASSLEGVLGAQFF.

The genes are TRBV7-3 and TRBJ2-1, with 11 bases aligning to TRBD2. The J segment lost 4 bases and the V segment lost 3 bases, leaving 5 bases of the junction unmatched. The germline V gene encodes CDR1 SGHTA and CDR2 FQGTGA. The CDR3 runs 16 residues. CDR3 region: CASSFVLAGGYNEQFF. As DNA, the CDR3 is TGTGCCAGCAGCTTTGTCCTAGCGGGAGGTTACAATGAGCAGTTCTTC.